This entry is about one T cell receptor (beta chain). This record comes from a study of tumour-infiltrating T cells in Burkitt lymphoma. Clones were sequenced by immunoSEQ multiplex PCR, and TCRdb holds only the in-frame ones, with some missing. The sample lists about 5,600 clones; around 16% were seen once. Looked up from germline, CDR1 is KGHSH and CDR2 is LQKENI. Trimming shortened V by 6 bases and J by 0 bases, and 15 bases separated the two germline ends. The CDR3 sequence is 15 residues long. The receptor was isolated from a human donor with diffuse large B-cell lymphoma. Source material: tumor tissue. This chain links TRBV18 with TRBJ2-7, with D perhaps TRBD1 or TRBD2 (5 bases each). CDR3 in amino acids: CASSNGAGPSYEQYF. CDR3 nucleotide sequence: TGTGCCAGCTCGAACGGGGCGGGCCCCTCCTACGAGCAGTACTTC.